This T cell receptor (beta chain) derives from a study of blood T cell repertoires in COVID-19. Note on this clone: Compared with germline, one end of the junction differs, possibly owing to a read error.

Original processing notes: Amplified reference gene primers provided the basis for estimating nucleated cell counts. Repertoires were generated with immunoSEQ multiplex PCR, while TCRdb's copy carries only in-frame clones and drops some. V and J calls and clone size come straight from that table; D and trimming were deduced from the DNA. The data show 150,000 to 200,000 clones, with approximately 84% seen just once and less than 15% held by the top ten. Per the germline V gene, CDR1 is ENHRY and CDR2 is SYGVKD. The CDR3 runs to 13 residues. This chain links TRBV10-3 with TRBJ1-5; D call uncertain. The sequence was obtained from a man aged 45-65 years who had recovered from COVID-19. The material sequenced was PBMCs or T cells enriched from blood (not recorded which). The CDR3 is CAIRDRSDQPQHF. The CDR3 nucleotides are TGTGCCATCAGGGACCGTAGCGATCAGCCCCAGCATTTT.